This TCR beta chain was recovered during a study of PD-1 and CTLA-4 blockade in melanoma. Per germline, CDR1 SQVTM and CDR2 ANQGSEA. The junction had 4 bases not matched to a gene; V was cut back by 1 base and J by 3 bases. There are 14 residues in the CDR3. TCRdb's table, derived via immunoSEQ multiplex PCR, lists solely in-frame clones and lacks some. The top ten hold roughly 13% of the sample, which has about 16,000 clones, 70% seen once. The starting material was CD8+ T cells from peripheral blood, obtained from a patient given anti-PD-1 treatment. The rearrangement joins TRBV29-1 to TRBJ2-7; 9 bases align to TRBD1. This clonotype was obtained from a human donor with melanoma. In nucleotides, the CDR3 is TGCAGCGTTGAAGTTCGGGACAGGGACTACGAGCAGTACTTC. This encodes CSVEVRDRDYEQYF.